The 16 T cell receptor beta chains in this list originate from one sample, sequenced in a study of blood T cell repertoires in COVID-19. Repertoires were generated with immunoSEQ multiplex PCR, while TCRdb's copy carries only in-frame clones and drops some. The sample contains approximately 90,000 clones, 75% to 90% of which appear only once. The source material was peripheral blood. The source of these receptors is a woman aged 80 or over with active or convalescent COVID-19.

The chain is built from TRBV15 and TRBJ1-1; the D is unclear. The V end lost 1 base, the J end lost 1 base, and 7 bases lay between the germline ends. The CDR3 covers 14 residues. Germline CDR1 and CDR2: LNHNV and YYDKDF (reference sequence). DNA of the CDR3: TGTGCCACCAGCAGAGGAGTGAGGAACACTGAAGCTTTCTTT. Its translation: CATSRGVRNTEAFF.

This sequence joins TRBV5-4 and TRBJ1-4; 8 positions match TRBD1. CDR1 SGHNT and CDR2 YYREEE come from the germline V gene (reference sequence). Unmatched junction bases numbered 18, after V lost 4 bases and J lost 10 bases. The CDR3 runs 17 residues. CDR3 nucleotide sequence: TGTGCCAGCAGCCTGAGACAGGGGCAAGGGGTAAGGGGAAAACTGTTTTTT. Amino acids: CASSLRQGQGVRGKLFF. Full variable domain (missing parts from reference TRBV5-4 and TRBJ1-4): ETGVTQSPTHLIKTRGQQVTLRCSSQSGHNTVSWYQQALGQGPQFIFQYYREEENGRGNFPPRFSGLQFPNYSSELNVNALELDDSALYLCASSLRQGQGVRGKLFFGSGTQLSVL.

The DNA for the CDR3 is TGCGCCAGCAGTCTCGCCGGGACTCCTACCTACGAGCAGTACTTC. This gives the protein CASSLAGTPTYEQYF. The V gene is TRBV10-2, the J gene TRBJ2-7, with D tentatively TRBD2 (6 bases). Germline V gene sequence: CDR1 WSHSY, CDR2 SAAADI. Trimming took 5 bases from V and 2 from J, leaving 16 bases between them. CDR3 length: 15 amino acids.

The V call is TRBV27, the J call TRBJ2-1; TRBD2 agrees at 10 bases. V was clipped by 3 bases and J by 4 bases; unmatched bases: 3. Per the germline V gene, CDR1 is MNHEY and CDR2 is SMNVEV (reference sequence). The CDR3 runs to 15 residues. The CDR3: CASSLLAGVYNEQFF. DNA of the CDR3: TGTGCCAGCAGTTTGCTAGCGGGAGTTTACAATGAGCAGTTCTTC.

This rearrangement joins TRBV9 to TRBJ1-1; TRBD1 is a possible D gene (5 bases). This CDR3 region has 13 residues. V was trimmed by 6 bases and J by 3 bases, leaving 12 bases between them. The germline V gene has CDR1 SGDLS and CDR2 YYNGEE. CDR3 loop: CASTGDLDTEAFF. The CDR3 DNA reads TGTGCCAGCACGGGGGATCTGGACACTGAAGCTTTCTTT.

The J gene is TRBJ2-7, the V gene TRBV2; 7 positions agree with TRBD1. Germline CDR1 SNHLY, CDR2 FYNNEI. The CDR3 spans 14 residues. The trim removed 6 bases at V and 0 bases at J, leaving 5 bases unmatched. CDR3 residues: CASRDRLYSYEQYF. The DNA of the CDR3 is TGTGCCAGCAGGGACAGGCTTTACTCCTACGAGCAGTACTTC.

The chain uses TRBV6-2 or TRBV6-3 and TRBJ2-5; no firm D call. Germline V CDR1 and CDR2: MNHEY, SVGEGT. The CDR3 is made up of 12 amino acids. V was trimmed by 4 bases and J by 7 bases, leaving 10 bases between them. The DNA for the CDR3 is TGTGCCAGCAGTTTTAGACCAGGGACCCAGTACTTC. Amino acids: CASSFRPGTQYF.

Points on this clone: The junction departs from germline at one end; a sequencing error may be responsible. The chain combines TRBV5-5 with TRBJ1-6; 7 bases map to TRBD1. The length of the CDR3 is 15 residues. The germline gives CDR1 SGHKS, CDR2 YYEKEE (reference sequence). CDR3 DNA: TGTGCCAGCAGTTTGGGGACAGCTTATAATTCACCCCTCCACTTT. This translates into CASSLGTAYNSPLHF. Complete variable domain (other parts from reference TRBV5-5 and TRBJ1-6): DAGVTQSPTHLIKTRGQQVTLRCSPISGHKSVSWYQQVLGQGPQFIFQYYEKEERGRGNFPDRFSARQFPNYSSELNVNALLLGDSALYLCASSLGTAYNSPLHFGNGTRLTVT.

J is TRBJ1-5 and V is TRBV19; TRBD1 is a possible D gene (5 bases). Per the germline V gene, CDR1 is LNHDA and CDR2 is SQIVND (reference sequence). The ends were cut back, 11 bases at V and 4 bases at J, with 30 bases in the middle. This CDR3 has 18 amino acids. The CDR3 coding sequence is TGTGCCTCCAGTAAGGTTACCCGGACACTCCAGATTAATCAGCCCCAGCATTTT. Translation: CASSKVTRTLQINQPQHF. The full variable domain, completed using reference TRBV19 and TRBJ1-5, is DGGITQSPKYLFRKEGQNVTLSCEQNLNHDAMYWYRQDPGQGLRLIYYSQIVNDFQKGDIAEGYSVSREKKESFPLTVTSAQKNPTAFYLCASSKVTRTLQINQPQHFGDGTRLSIL.

The chain joins TRBV12-5 to TRBJ1-6; 8 nucleotides agree with TRBD1. V trimming: 2 bases; J trimming: 0 bases; junction bases outside the gene matches: 3. This CDR3 comprises 17 residues. Germline V lookup: CDR1 LGHNT, CDR2 FRNRAP. The CDR3 bases are TGTGCTAGTGGTTTGTCCACAGGGGGCTCCTATAATTCACCCCTCCACTTT. Protein sequence: CASGLSTGGSYNSPLHF.

This clone has only one observation. The chain recombines TRBV7-2 with TRBJ2-1; 9 bases align to TRBD1. V gave up 5 bases and J gave up 9 bases; unmatched junction bases: 2. CDR1 SGHTA and CDR2 FQGNSA come from the germline V gene. The CDR3 has 12 residues. CDR3 sequence reads: CASSPTGGEQFF. The CDR3 region has the DNA TGTGCCAGCAGCCCGACAGGGGGTGAGCAGTTCTTC. The variable domain in full, completed from reference TRBV7-2 and TRBJ2-1, reads GAGVSQSPSNKVTEKGKDVELRCDPISGHTALYWYRQSLGQGLEFLIYFQGNSAPDKSGLPSDRFSAERTGGSVSTLTIQRTQQEDSAVYLCASSPTGGEQFFGPGTRLTVL.

This clone was observed a handful of times. The chain links TRBV25-1 to TRBJ1-5, with 7 bases fitting TRBD1. V lost 3 bases, J lost 3 bases, and 11 bases stayed unmatched. The germline gives CDR1 MGHDK, CDR2 SYGVNS. The CDR3 contains 17 residues. The CDR3 DNA is TGTGCCAGCAGTGACCCCCCCTCGACAGGGAACAATCAGCCCCAGCATTTT. This sequence encodes CASSDPPSTGNNQPQHF. The complete variable domain, with remaining parts taken from reference TRBV25-1 and TRBJ1-5, reads EADIYQTPRYLVIGTGKKITLECSQTMGHDKMYWYQQDPGMELHLIHYSYGVNSTEKGDLSSESTVSRIRTEHFPLTLESARPSHTSQYLCASSDPPSTGNNQPQHFGDGTRLSIL.

This clone has a handful of counts. The CDR3 nucleotides are TGTGCCAGCACCCGGGACTACACAGATACGCAGTATTTT. Translation gives CASTRDYTDTQYF. The J gene is TRBJ2-3, the V gene TRBV2; 7 bases are a match to TRBD2. Germline CDR1 and CDR2: SNHLY and FYNNEI. This CDR3 comprises 13 residues. V dropped 7 bases and J dropped 2; count of bases not matched to a gene: 3.

This clone has only one observation. In DNA form, the CDR3 reads TGTGCCAGTGGAACCGGGAGTGGCGAGACCCAGTACTTC. Translated: CASGTGSGETQYF. The chain joins TRBV19 to TRBJ2-5; a possible D gene is TRBD2 (6 bases). The germline V and J ends were trimmed by 8 bases and 5 bases, with 15 bases remaining between them. Germline loops: CDR1 LNHDA, CDR2 SQIVND (reference sequence). The CDR3 contains 13 residues.

The chain has TRBV5-6 and TRBJ1-1, with TRBD1 matching over 11 bases. The CDR3 runs 13 residues. Germline CDR1 is SGHDT and CDR2 is YYEEEE. V shed 3 bases and J 7 bases; nucleotides not matched to a gene: 2. CDR3 sequence (DNA): TGTGCCAGCAGCTGGGACAGGGGGATTGAAGCTTTCTTT. Translation: CASSWDRGIEAFF.

This CDR3 is CASSIQDRVGIQYF. The CDR3 DNA reads as TGTGCCAGCAGTATACAAGACAGGGTGGGCATTCAGTACTTC. The chain couples TRBV9 to TRBJ2-4; 7 bases fit TRBD1. The CDR3 length is 14 residues. Germline loops: CDR1 SGDLS, CDR2 YYNGEE. V lost 5 bases and J lost 9; bases outside the gene matches: 11.